Listed here are 3 T cell receptor beta chains from one sample, sequenced in a study of early T cells in non-severe SARS-CoV-2 infection. Via MiXCR, TCRdb re-called the 5' RACE reads, giving one row per CDR3 protein. The sample holds about 48,000 distinct CDR3 sequences; around 6.4% are singletons and the top ten take roughly 6.9%. The source material was whole blood, sampled at baseline. The source of these receptors is an adult who was a healthcare worker with PCR-confirmed SARS-CoV-2 infection or an uninfected control (not recorded which).

The chain carries TRBV14 and TRBJ2-1, with D perhaps TRBD2 (6 bases). This CDR3 is 16 amino acids long. CDR1 is SGHDN and CDR2 is FVKESK in the germline V gene. V was pared by 8 bases and J by 4 bases, with 21 bases between. The CDR3, as DNA: TGTGCCAGCGGTCCGGCTAGCGCCGTACTTTACAATGAGCAGTTCTTC. Translating gives CASGPASAVLYNEQFF.

The sample holds many counts of this clonotype. The chain has TRBV28 and TRBJ2-3; TRBD1 matches 9 bases. Looked up from germline, CDR1 is MDHEN and CDR2 is SYDVKM. The ends lost 5 bases at V and 1 base at J; junction bases unmatched: 4. The CDR3 has 15 amino acids. Here the CDR3 DNA reads TGTGCCAGCAGTACGCGGGACAGGGGCACAGATACGCAGTATTTT. This translates into CASSTRDRGTDTQYF.

This clonotype came up a few times. The chain combines TRBV13 with TRBJ2-1; TRBD2 matches 13 bases. Germline V gives CDR1 PRHDT, CDR2 FYEKMQ (reference sequence). J was trimmed by 12 bases and V by 5 bases; bases with no gene match: 7. There are 14 residues in the CDR3. CDR3 amino acids: CASSAGLAGDVQFF. CDR3 nucleotides: TGTGCCAGCAGCGCCGGACTAGCGGGAGATGTGCAGTTCTTC. Full variable domain (missing parts from reference TRBV13 and TRBJ2-1): AAGVIQSPRHLIKEKRETATLKCYPIPRHDTVYWYQQGPGQDPQFLISFYEKMQSDKGSIPDRFSAQQFSDYHSELNMSSLELGDSALYFCASSAGLAGDVQFFGPGTRLTVL.